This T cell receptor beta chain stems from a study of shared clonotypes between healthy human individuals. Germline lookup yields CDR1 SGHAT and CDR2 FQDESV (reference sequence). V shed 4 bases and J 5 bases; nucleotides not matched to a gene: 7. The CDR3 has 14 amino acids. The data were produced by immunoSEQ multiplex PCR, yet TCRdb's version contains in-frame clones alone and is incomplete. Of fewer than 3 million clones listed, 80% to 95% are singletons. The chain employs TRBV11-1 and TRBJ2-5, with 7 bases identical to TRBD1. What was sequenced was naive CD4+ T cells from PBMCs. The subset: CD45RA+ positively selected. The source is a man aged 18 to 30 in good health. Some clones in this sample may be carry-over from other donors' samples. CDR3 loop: CASSSGQVTETQYF. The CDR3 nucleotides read TGTGCCAGCAGCTCCGGACAGGTCACGGAGACCCAGTACTTC.